This T cell receptor beta chain was found in a study of cytotoxic CD8 clonotypes in ibrutinib-treated CLL. Per germline, CDR1 SGHTA and CDR2 FQGTGA. This CDR3 spans 14 amino acids. The germline V and J ends were trimmed by 4 bases and 1 base, with 10 bases remaining between them. Profiling relied on immunoSEQ multiplex PCR, and the TCRdb table lists in-frame clones only, not all of them. The data contain roughly 36,000 clones, almost 70% of them seen just once; the ten biggest clones take up 28%. This clone occurred once. This receptor was taken from a human donor with chronic lymphocytic leukemia. This specimen was PBMCs, taken before ibrutinib treatment. The V and J genes are TRBV7-3 and TRBJ1-1, with a tentative D call TRBD1 (5 bases). The CDR3 loop is CASSSGPTNTEAFF. CDR3 nucleotide sequence: TGTGCCAGCAGCTCGGGACCGACGAACACTGAAGCTTTCTTT. The entire variable domain, with the rest obtained from reference TRBV7-3 and TRBJ1-1, is as follows: GAGVSQTPSNKVTEKGKYVELRCDPISGHTALYWYRQSLGQGPEFLIYFQGTGAADDSGLPNDRFFAVRPEGSVSTLKIQRTERGDSAVYLCASSSGPTNTEAFFGQGTRLTVV.